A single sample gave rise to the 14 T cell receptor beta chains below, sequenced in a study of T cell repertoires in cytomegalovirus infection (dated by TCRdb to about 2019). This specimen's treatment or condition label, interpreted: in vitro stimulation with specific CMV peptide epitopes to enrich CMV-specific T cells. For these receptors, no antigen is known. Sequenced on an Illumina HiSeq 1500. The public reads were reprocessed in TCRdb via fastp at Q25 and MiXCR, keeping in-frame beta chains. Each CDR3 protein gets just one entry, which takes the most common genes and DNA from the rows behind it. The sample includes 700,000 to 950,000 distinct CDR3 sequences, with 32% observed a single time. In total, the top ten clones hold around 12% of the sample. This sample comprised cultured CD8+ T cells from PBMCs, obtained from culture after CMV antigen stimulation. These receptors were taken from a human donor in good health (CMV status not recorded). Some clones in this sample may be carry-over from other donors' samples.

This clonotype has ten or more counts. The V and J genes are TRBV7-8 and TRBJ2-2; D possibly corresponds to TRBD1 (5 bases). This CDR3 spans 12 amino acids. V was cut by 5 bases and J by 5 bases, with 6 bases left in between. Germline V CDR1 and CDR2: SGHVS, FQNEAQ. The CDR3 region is CASSPGTGELFF. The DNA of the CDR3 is TGTGCCAGCAGCCCAGGGACCGGGGAGCTGTTTTTT.

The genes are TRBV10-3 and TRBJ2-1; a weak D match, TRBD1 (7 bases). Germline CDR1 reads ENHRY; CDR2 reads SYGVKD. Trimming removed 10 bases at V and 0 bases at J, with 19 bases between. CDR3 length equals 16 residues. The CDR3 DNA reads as TGTGCCACCCTTGACAGGGAGGCCAGCTCCTACAATGAGCAGTTCTTC. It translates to CATLDREASSYNEQFF.

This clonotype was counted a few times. The CDR3 loop reads CATSDLYFNEQFF. Written as DNA, the CDR3 is TGTGCCACCAGTGATTTATATTTCAATGAGCAGTTCTTC. The chain has TRBV24-1 and TRBJ2-1; D remains unclear. V was pared by 1 base and J by 6 bases, with 6 bases between. This CDR3 spans 13 amino acids. CDR1 is KGHDR and CDR2 is SFDVKD in the germline V gene.

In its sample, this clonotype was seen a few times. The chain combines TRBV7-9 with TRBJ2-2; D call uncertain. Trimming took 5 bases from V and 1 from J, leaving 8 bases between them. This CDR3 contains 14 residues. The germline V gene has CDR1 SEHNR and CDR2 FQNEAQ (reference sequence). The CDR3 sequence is CASSVTLNTGELFF. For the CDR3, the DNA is TGTGCCAGCAGCGTCACCCTGAACACCGGGGAGCTGTTTTTT.

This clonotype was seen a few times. CDR3 in amino acids: CASRQGEGQGSSPLHF. The CDR3 nucleotides read TGTGCCAGCAGGCAGGGCGAAGGACAGGGTAGCTCACCCCTCCACTTT. This rearrangement joins TRBV4-2 to TRBJ1-6, with TRBD1 matching over 8 bases. Germline assignment: CDR1 LGHNA and CDR2 YNFKEQ. This CDR3 spans 16 amino acids. The trim removed 6 bases at V and 10 bases at J, leaving 14 bases unmatched.

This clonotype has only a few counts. CDR3 in DNA: TGTGCCAGCAGTTATGGCGCGGACAATGAGCAGTTCTTC. This sequence encodes CASSYGADNEQFF. The chain has TRBV6-6 and TRBJ2-1; D gene uncertain. This CDR3 contains 13 residues. The ends were cut back, 3 bases at V and 5 bases at J, with 8 bases in the middle. Per germline, CDR1 MNHNY and CDR2 SVGAGI (reference sequence).

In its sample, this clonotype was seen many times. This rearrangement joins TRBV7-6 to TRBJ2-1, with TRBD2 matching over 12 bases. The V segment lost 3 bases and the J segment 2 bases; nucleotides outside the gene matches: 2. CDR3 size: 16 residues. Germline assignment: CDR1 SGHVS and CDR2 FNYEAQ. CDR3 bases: TGTGCCAGCAGCTTCTCTAGCGGGGGGGCCTACAATGAGCAGTTCTTC. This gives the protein CASSFSSGGAYNEQFF.

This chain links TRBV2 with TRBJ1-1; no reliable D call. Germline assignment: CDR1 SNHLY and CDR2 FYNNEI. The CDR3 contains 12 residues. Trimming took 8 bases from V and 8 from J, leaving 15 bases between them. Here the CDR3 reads CASLDDPGEAFF. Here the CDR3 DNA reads TGTGCCAGCCTAGACGACCCGGGAGAAGCTTTCTTT.

This CDR3 is CASSQGYPYEQYF. CDR3 sequence (DNA): TGTGCCAGCAGCCAGGGGTACCCCTACGAGCAGTACTTC. The chain is built from TRBV6-2 or TRBV6-3 and TRBJ2-7; D might be TRBD1 (6 bases). The germline V gene encodes CDR1 MNHEY and CDR2 SVGEGT. This CDR3 region has 13 residues. V gave up 6 bases and J gave up 2 bases, with 11 bases separating them.

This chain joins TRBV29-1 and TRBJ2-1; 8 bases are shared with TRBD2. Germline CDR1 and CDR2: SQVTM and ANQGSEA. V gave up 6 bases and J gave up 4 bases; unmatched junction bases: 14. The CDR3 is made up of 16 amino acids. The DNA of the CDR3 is TGCAGCGTGGTACCCGTTAGTAGCGGGGTTTACAATGAGCAGTTCTTC. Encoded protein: CSVVPVSSGVYNEQFF.

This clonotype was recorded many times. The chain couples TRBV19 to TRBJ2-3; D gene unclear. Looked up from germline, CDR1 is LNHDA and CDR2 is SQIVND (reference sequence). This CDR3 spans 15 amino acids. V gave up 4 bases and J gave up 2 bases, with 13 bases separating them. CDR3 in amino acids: CASSKTRVPTDTQYF. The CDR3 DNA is TGTGCCAGTAGTAAAACTCGTGTTCCCACAGATACGCAGTATTTT. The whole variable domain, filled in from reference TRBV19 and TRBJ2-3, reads DGGITQSPKYLFRKEGQNVTLSCEQNLNHDAMYWYRQDPGQGLRLIYYSQIVNDFQKGDIAEGYSVSREKKESFPLTVTSAQKNPTAFYLCASSKTRVPTDTQYFGPGTRLTVL.

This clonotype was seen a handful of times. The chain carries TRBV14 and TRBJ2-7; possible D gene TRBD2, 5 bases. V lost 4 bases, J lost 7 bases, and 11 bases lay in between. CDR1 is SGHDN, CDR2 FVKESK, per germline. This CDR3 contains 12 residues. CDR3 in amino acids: CASSPLAGEQYV. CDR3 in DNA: TGTGCCAGCAGCCCCCTTGCGGGTGAGCAGTACGTC.

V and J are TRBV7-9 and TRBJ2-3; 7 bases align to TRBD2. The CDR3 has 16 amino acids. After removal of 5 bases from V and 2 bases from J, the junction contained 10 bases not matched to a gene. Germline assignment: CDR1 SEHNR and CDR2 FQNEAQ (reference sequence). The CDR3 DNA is TGTGCCAGCAGCGCCGTAGCGGGTCCTTCCACAGATACGCAGTATTTT. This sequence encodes CASSAVAGPSTDTQYF.

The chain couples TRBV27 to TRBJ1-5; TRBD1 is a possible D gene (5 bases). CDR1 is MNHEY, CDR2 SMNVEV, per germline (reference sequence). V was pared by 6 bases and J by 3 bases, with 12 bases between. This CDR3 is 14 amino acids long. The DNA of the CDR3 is TGTGCCAGCAGGCCAGGGTCGGTCAATCAGCCCCAGCATTTT. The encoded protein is CASRPGSVNQPQHF.